These 3 T cell receptor beta chains originate from one sample sequenced in a study of cytomegalovirus exposure and HLA in healthy donors. The PCR made use of 60 Vbeta and 13 Jbeta primers. TCRdb's copy holds only in-frame clones and misses some; the assay was immunoSEQ multiplex PCR. Here the sample spans 120,000 or so clones, roughly 78% being singletons. The sequenced sample was PBMCs. The receptors originated from a man aged 30-40 years in good health and CMV-seronegative.

In this sample, this clone turned up a few times. Other DNA variants within this sample encode the same CDR3. This chain links TRBV27 with TRBJ2-1; 11 nucleotides align to TRBD2. The CDR3 runs 15 residues. CDR1 is MNHEY, CDR2 SMNVEV, per germline (reference sequence). The junction had 3 bases not matched to a gene; V was cut back by 4 bases and J by 4 bases. The CDR3 DNA reads TGTGCCAGCAGTTCCGGACTAGCGGGTTACAATGAGCAGTTCTTC. It is translated as CASSSGLAGYNEQFF.

The chain has TRBV30 and TRBJ2-1; tentatively, D is TRBD2 (7 bases). There are 13 residues in the CDR3. Trimming cost V 2 bases and J 9 bases, with 14 bases left between them. Germline V gives CDR1 GTSNPN, CDR2 SVGIG (reference sequence). The chain's CDR3 is CAWSRVRGGEQFF. CDR3 DNA: TGTGCCTGGAGTCGTGTAAGGGGGGGTGAGCAGTTCTTC.

This clone was picked up a small number of times. The J gene is TRBJ1-1, the V gene TRBV9; 7 positions match TRBD1. The V gene end was trimmed by 0 bases and the J gene end by 0 bases; junction bases not matched to a gene: 5. Germline V CDR1 and CDR2: SGDLS, YYNGEE. The CDR3 totals 16 residues. The CDR3 loop is CASSVGGGAMNTEAFF. The CDR3 DNA reads TGTGCCAGCAGCGTAGGAGGGGGCGCCATGAACACTGAAGCTTTCTTT.